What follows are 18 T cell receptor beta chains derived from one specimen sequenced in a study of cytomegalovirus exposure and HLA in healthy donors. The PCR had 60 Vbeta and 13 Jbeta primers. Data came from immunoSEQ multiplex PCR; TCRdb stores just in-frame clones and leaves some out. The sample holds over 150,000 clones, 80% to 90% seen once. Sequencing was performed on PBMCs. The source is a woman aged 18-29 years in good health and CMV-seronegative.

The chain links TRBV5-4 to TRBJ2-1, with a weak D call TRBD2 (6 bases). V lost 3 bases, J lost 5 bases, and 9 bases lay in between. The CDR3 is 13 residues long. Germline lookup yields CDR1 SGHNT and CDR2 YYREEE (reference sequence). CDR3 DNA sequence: TGTGCCAGCAGCTCGTTAGCGGACAATGAGCAGTTCTTC. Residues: CASSSLADNEQFF. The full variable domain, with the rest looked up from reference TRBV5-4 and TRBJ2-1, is ETGVTQSPTHLIKTRGQQVTLRCSSQSGHNTVSWYQQALGQGPQFIFQYYREEENGRGNFPPRFSGLQFPNYSSELNVNALELDDSALYLCASSSLADNEQFFGPGTRLTVL.

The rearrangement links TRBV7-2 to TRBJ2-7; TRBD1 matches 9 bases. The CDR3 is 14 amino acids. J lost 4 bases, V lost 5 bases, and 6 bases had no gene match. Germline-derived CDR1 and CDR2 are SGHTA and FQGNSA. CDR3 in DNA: TGTGCCAGCAGCACAGACAGGGGGAGGTACGAGCAGTACTTC. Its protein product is CASSTDRGRYEQYF. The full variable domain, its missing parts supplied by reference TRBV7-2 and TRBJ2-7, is GAGVSQSPSNKVTEKGKDVELRCDPISGHTALYWYRQSLGQGLEFLIYFQGNSAPDKSGLPSDRFSAERTGGSVSTLTIQRTQQEDSAVYLCASSTDRGRYEQYFGPGTRLTVT.

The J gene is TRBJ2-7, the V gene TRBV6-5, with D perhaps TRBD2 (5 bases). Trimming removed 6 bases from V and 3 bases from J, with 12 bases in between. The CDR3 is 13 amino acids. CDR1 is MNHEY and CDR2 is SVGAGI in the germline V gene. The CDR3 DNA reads TGTGCCAGCAGGGACTGGAAGATCTACGAGCAGTACTTC. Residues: CASRDWKIYEQYF.

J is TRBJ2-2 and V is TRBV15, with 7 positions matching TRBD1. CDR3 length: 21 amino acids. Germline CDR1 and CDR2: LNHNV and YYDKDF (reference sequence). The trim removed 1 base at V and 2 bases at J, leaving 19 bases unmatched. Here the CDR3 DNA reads TGTGCCACCAGCAGAGCCCCCCGAACCTCCGGGACAGAGGGCAACACCGGGGAGCTGTTTTTT. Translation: CATSRAPRTSGTEGNTGELFF.

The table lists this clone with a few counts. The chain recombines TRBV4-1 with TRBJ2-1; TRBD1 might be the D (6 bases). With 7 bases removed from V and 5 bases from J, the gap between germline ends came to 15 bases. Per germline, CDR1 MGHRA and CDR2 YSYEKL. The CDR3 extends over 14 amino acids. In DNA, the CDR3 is TGCGCCAGCAAGCTCAACCGGGACAACAATGAGCAGTTCTTC. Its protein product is CASKLNRDNNEQFF.

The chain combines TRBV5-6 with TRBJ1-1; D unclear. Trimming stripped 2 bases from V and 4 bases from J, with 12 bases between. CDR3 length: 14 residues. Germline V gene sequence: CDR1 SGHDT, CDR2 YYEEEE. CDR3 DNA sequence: TGTGCCAGCAGCTTTGGAGATCTAGCCACTGAAGCTTTCTTT. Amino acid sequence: CASSFGDLATEAFF.

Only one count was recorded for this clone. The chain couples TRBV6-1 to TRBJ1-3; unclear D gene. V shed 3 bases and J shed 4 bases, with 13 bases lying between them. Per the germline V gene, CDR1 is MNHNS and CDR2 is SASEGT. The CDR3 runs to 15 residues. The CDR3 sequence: CASSERQLRGNTIYF. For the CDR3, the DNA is TGTGCCAGCAGTGAGAGGCAGTTGAGGGGAAACACCATATATTTT.

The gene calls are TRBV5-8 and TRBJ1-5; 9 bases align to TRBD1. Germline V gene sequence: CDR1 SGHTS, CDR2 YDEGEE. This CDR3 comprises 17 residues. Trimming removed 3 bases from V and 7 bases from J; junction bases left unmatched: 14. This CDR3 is CASSSTLWDRDGQPQHF. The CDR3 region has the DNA TGTGCCAGCAGCTCAACCCTATGGGACAGGGATGGACAGCCCCAGCATTTT.

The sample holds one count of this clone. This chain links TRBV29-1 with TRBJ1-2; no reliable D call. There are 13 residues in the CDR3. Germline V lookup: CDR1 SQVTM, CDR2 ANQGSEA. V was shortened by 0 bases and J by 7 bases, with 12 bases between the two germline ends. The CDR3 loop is CSVEDRGRSGYTF. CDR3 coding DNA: TGCAGCGTTGAAGATCGCGGGCGGAGTGGCTACACCTTC.

The CDR3 region is CASTVRGFGNEQFF. The CDR3 coding sequence is TGTGCCAGCACCGTACGGGGGTTCGGTAATGAGCAGTTCTTC. The chain has TRBV7-9 and TRBJ2-1; a weak D match, TRBD2 (6 bases). V was pared by 7 bases and J by 7 bases, with 17 bases between. The CDR3 contains 14 residues. Germline V gene sequence: CDR1 SEHNR, CDR2 FQNEAQ (reference sequence).

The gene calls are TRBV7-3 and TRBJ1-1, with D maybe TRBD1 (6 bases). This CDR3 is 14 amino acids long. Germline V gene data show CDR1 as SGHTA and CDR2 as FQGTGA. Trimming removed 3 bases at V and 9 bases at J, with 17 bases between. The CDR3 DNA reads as TGTGCCAGCAGCTTGGGCCAGGGGCATACCCAAGCTTTCTTT. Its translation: CASSLGQGHTQAFF.

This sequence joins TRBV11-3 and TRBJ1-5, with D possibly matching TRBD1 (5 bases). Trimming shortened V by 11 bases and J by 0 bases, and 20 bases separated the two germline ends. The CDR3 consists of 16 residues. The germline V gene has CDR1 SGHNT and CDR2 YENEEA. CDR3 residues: CALPDWGLYSNQPQHF. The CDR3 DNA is TGTGCCCTCCCAGATTGGGGCCTATATAGCAATCAGCCCCAGCATTTT.

CDR3: CASSAGGPFSYNEQFF. The CDR3 bases are TGTGCCAGCAGCGCGGGGGGTCCTTTCTCCTACAATGAGCAGTTCTTC. The rearrangement links TRBV9 to TRBJ2-1; TRBD2 aligns across 7 bases. The length of the CDR3 is 16 residues. CDR1 and CDR2 from the germline V gene are SGDLS and YYNGEE. V was pared by 3 bases and J by 0 bases, with 6 bases of the junction left unmatched.

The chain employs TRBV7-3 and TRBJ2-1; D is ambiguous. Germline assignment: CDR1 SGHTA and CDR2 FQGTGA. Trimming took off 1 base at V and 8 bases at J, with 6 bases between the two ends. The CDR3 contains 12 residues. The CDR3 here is CASSLKRDEQFF. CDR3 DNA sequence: TGTGCCAGCAGCTTAAAGCGTGATGAGCAGTTCTTC.

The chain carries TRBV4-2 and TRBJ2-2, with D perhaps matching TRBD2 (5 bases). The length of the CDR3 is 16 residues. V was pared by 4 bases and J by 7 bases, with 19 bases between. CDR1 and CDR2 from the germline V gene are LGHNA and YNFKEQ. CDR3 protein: CASSPESGRVFGELFF. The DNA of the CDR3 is TGTGCCAGCAGCCCCGAATCGGGGAGAGTGTTCGGGGAGCTGTTTTTT.

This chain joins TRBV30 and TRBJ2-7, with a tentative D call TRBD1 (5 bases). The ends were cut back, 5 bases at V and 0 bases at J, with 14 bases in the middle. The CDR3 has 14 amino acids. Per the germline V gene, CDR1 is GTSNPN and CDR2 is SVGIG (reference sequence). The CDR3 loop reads CAWGARHSSYEQYF. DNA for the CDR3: TGTGCCTGGGGGGCCCGACATTCCTCCTACGAGCAGTACTTC. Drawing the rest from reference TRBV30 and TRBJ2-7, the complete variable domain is SQTIHQWPATLVQPVGSPLSLECTVEGTSNPNLYWYRQAAGRGLQLLFYSVGIGQISSEVPQNLSASRPQDRQFILSSKKLLLSDSGFYLCAWGARHSSYEQYFGPGTRLTVT.

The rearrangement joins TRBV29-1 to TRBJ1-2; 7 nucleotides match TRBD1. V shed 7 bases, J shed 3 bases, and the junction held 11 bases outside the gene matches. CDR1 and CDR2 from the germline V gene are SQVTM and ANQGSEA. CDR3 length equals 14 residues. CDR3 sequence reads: CSANTIRGDYGYTF. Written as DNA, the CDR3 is TGCAGCGCGAATACCATCAGGGGGGACTATGGCTACACCTTC.

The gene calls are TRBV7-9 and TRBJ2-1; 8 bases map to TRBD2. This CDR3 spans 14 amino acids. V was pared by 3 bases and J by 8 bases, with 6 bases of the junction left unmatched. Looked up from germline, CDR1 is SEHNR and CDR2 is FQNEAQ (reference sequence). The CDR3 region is CASSFRGGRYEQFF. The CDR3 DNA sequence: TGTGCCAGCAGCTTTCGCGGGGGGCGGTATGAGCAGTTCTTC. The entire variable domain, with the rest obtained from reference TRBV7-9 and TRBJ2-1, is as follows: DTGVSQNPRHKITKRGQNVTFRCDPISEHNRLYWYRQTLGQGPEFLTYFQNEAQLEKSRLLSDRFSAERPKGSFSTLEIQRTEQGDSAMYLCASSFRGGRYEQFFGPGTRLTVL.